Listed below are T cell receptor beta chains from one sample, sequenced in a study of T cells in Graves' hyperthyroidism and ophthalmopathy. TCRdb itself ran the multiplex PCR reads through MiXCR, one entry per CDR3 protein. Of roughly 500,000 distinct CDR3 sequences detected, approximately 15% appear once; the ten largest clones hold 5.5% to 7.5%. Material for sequencing was blood. These receptors were obtained from a woman in her thirties with Graves' hyperthyroidism that later progressed to Graves' ophthalmopathy. Each CDR3 is given with its conserved first and last residue. A D gene is named only where the DNA matches it firmly. Size is stated for part of the rows, as once, few or many counts, or as a class when the clone is expanded.

TRBJ2-1	many	TRBD2	TRBV30	TGTGCCTGGAAAGCGGGGGCTAACAATGAGCAGTTCTTC	CAWKAGANNEQFF
TRBJ2-7	many	TRBD2	TRBV10-3	TGTGCCAGCGTTAGCGGGAGTAACCCTGAGGGCGAGCAGTACTTC	CASVSGSNPEGEQYF
TRBJ2-3	many	TRBD1	TRBV7-2	TGTGCCAGCAGCAACCGACAGGGGGTGGCAGATACGCAGTATTTT	CASSNRQGVADTQYF
TRBJ2-7	many	TRBD2	TRBV2	TGTGCCAGCAGTGAAGGGGCGGGAGGGACCTACGAGCAGTACTTC	CASSEGAGGTYEQYF
TRBJ2-2	NA	NA	TRBV7-7	TGTGCTAGCAGCTTAGTACAAGAAGCCGGGGAGCTGTTTTTT	CASSLVQEAGELFF
TRBJ2-7	NA	NA	TRBV7-6	TGTGCCAGCAGCTTTAACGGTTTCGGCGAGCAGTACTTC	CASSFNGFGEQYF
TRBJ1-2	many	TRBD1	TRBV15	TGTGCCACCAGCAGAGATCAGGCAGGGGGGAATGGCTACACCTTC	CATSRDQAGGNGYTF
TRBJ1-3	many	NA	TRBV30	TGTGCCTGGGGAGAGGCCATCTCTGGAAACACCATATATTTT	CAWGEAISGNTIYF
TRBJ1-5	NA	TRBD1	TRBV24-1	TGTGCCACCCGGGACAGGGGAGGAAATCAGCCCCAGCATTTT	CATRDRGGNQPQHF
TRBJ1-2	many	NA	TRBV6-1	TGTGCCAGCGAAGCCTATGGCTACACCTTC	CASEAYGYTF
TRBJ1-2	few	NA	TRBV7-9	TGTGCCAGCACCCCTCGCGGCTACACCTTC	CASTPRGYTF
TRBJ1-6	many	NA	TRBV20-1	TGCAGTGCTAGTGATGAGGGAGGAGTCCCCACCTCCTATAATTCACCCCTCCACTTT	CSASDEGGVPTSYNSPLHF
TRBJ2-1	many	TRBD2	TRBV12-3/TRBV12-4	TGTGCCAGCAGCCGGCCGGACACCGGGACTAGCGACTACAATGAGCAGTTCTTC	CASSRPDTGTSDYNEQFF
TRBJ2-2	NA	NA	TRBV7-6	TGTGCCAGCAGCGTTGGGAACGGGGAGCTGTTTTTT	CASSVGNGELFF
TRBJ1-1	NA	NA	TRBV6-1	TGTGCCAGCACCCCGGGGGGGACGAACACTGAAGCTTTCTTT	CASTPGGTNTEAFF
TRBJ1-1	many	NA	TRBV10-2	TGCGCCAGCAGTGACGGGGGCAGCGCTGAAGCTTTCTTT	CASSDGGSAEAFF
TRBJ1-3	NA	NA	TRBV28	TGTGCCAGCAGTGGAGTAGGGGGGAACACCATATATTTT	CASSGVGGNTIYF
TRBJ1-5	many	NA	TRBV7-2	TGTGCCAGTGGGAGTTATAGCAATCAGCCCCAGCATTTT	CASGSYSNQPQHF
TRBJ2-3	many	TRBD1	TRBV20-1	TGCAGTGCTTCTAACCGACAGGGCGTGGGCACAGATACGCAGTATTTT	CSASNRQGVGTDTQYF
TRBJ2-7	many	TRBD2	TRBV2	TGTGCCAGTCGACTAGCGGGATTCTACGAGCAGTACTTC	CASRLAGFYEQYF
TRBJ1-4	many	NA	TRBV20-1	TGCAGTGCTCCAGACCAGCTAAAAGCCGGGACAGAAAAACTGTTTTTT	CSAPDQLKAGTEKLFF
TRBJ2-3	many	NA	TRBV12-3/TRBV12-4	TGTGCCAGCAGTCCGGGACTTTTAGATACGCAGTATTTT	CASSPGLLDTQYF
TRBJ1-2	many	NA	TRBV18	TGTGCCAGCTCACCACAAAGGGATGGCTATGGCTACACCTTC	CASSPQRDGYGYTF
TRBJ2-2	many	TRBD2	TRBV2	TGTGCCAGCGTCCGGGAGGCCAACACCGGGGAGCTGTTTTTT	CASVREANTGELFF
TRBJ2-7	few	TRBD1	TRBV29-1	TGCAGCGTTGGAGAAGGGGGCGCGGGCGAGCAGTACTTC	CSVGEGGAGEQYF
TRBJ1-5	few	NA	TRBV5-5	TGTGCCAGCAGCTACCAGGGACACGGCCAGCCCCAGCATTTT	CASSYQGHGQPQHF
TRBJ1-2	many	TRBD1	TRBV10-3	TGTGCCATCAGTGAGTCGACAGGGCCCGGTGGCTACACCTTC	CAISESTGPGGYTF
TRBJ1-1	many	NA	TRBV5-5	TGTGCCAGCAGCTTTCACATGGGTAAGAACACTGAAGCTTTCTTT	CASSFHMGKNTEAFF
TRBJ2-7	NA	NA	TRBV6-1	TGTGCCAGCAGTCATCGACGGGATTTCTACGAGCAGTACTTC	CASSHRRDFYEQYF
TRBJ2-1	NA	TRBD2	TRBV19	TGTGCCAGTAGTATGGGACTAGCGGAACTCTACAATGAGCAGTTCTTC	CASSMGLAELYNEQFF
TRBJ2-7	many	TRBD2	TRBV11-1	TGTGCCAGCAGCTTAAGACTAGCGGGCACCAACGAGCAGTACTTC	CASSLRLAGTNEQYF
TRBJ2-7	NA	TRBD2	TRBV19	TGTGCCAGTAGTTTAGCGGGAGAATCTTACGAGCAGTACTTC	CASSLAGESYEQYF
TRBJ2-7	many	NA	TRBV12-3/TRBV12-4	TGTGCCAGCAGTTTTATTGGGGGAGGCGAGCAGTACTTC	CASSFIGGGEQYF
TRBJ2-2	many	TRBD1	TRBV12-3/TRBV12-4	TGTGCCAGCAGGCAAACAGGGGGCAAGAACACCGGGGAGCTGTTTTTT	CASRQTGGKNTGELFF
TRBJ2-2	few	NA	TRBV5-6	TGTGCCAGCAGCAAACCGACAGGCGGCTCCGGGGAGCTGTTTTTT	CASSKPTGGSGELFF
TRBJ1-5	NA	NA	TRBV19	TGTGCCACCAACCCTGGAGGGGCGGCTCAGCCCCAGCATTTT	CATNPGGAAQPQHF
TRBJ2-7	few	TRBD1	TRBV15	TGTGCCACCAGCAGATTAGACAGGGGCCTTTACGAGCAGTACTTC	CATSRLDRGLYEQYF
TRBJ2-1	many	TRBD2	TRBV19	TGTGCCAGTAGTCCCGGGGGGGGCAGGGGACTAGCGTCGGGGCACAATGAGCAGTTCTTC	CASSPGGGRGLASGHNEQFF
TRBJ1-2	NA	NA	TRBV24-1	TGTGCCACCAGTGTGTCTGGGCATTCGGAGGACTATGGCTACACCTTC	CATSVSGHSEDYGYTF
TRBJ1-5	NA	NA	TRBV20-1	TGCAGTGCTAGAGGCCCCTGGGGGGCGAGCAATCAGCCCCAGCATTTT	CSARGPWGASNQPQHF
TRBJ2-7	many	TRBD2	TRBV5-1	TGCGCCAGCAGCAAGACTAGCGGGGACTACGAGCAGTACTTC	CASSKTSGDYEQYF
TRBJ1-6	many	NA	TRBV7-3	TGTGCCAGCAGCTTGGTCCCCCCCCCGGATTCACCCCTCCACTTT	CASSLVPPPDSPLHF
TRBJ2-7	many	NA	TRBV2	TGTGCCAGCAGCCTTAACAGGGTCCCCAACGAGCAGTACTTC	CASSLNRVPNEQYF
TRBJ1-1	many	NA	TRBV27	TGTGCCAGCAGTTCCATATCCCTGGGCACTGAAGCTTTCTTT	CASSSISLGTEAFF
TRBJ2-3	NA	TRBD2	TRBV11-2	TGTGCCAGCAGCTCAACCCTCAGCGGGGCAGATACGCAGTATTTT	CASSSTLSGADTQYF